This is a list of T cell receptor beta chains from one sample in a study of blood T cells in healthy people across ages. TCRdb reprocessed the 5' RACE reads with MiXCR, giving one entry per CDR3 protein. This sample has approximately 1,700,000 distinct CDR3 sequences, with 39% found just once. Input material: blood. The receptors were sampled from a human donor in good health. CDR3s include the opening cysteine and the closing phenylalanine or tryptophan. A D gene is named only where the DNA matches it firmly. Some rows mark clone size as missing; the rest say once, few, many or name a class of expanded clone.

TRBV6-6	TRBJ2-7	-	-	TGTGCCAGCAGTTCGGGGAAACCCTACGAGCAGTACTTC	CASSSGKPYEQYF
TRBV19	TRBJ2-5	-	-	TGTGCCAGTAGTATAGGCCTCCAAGAGACCCAGTACTTC	CASSIGLQETQYF
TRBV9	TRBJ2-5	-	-	TGTGCCAGCAGCGACCCTGGGGGTGGTAATGAGCAGTACTTC	CASSDPGGGNEQYF
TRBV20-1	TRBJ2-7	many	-	TGCAGTGCTAAGAGGGGGGGCTACGAGCAGTACTTC	CSAKRGGYEQYF
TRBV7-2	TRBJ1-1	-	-	TGTGCCAGCAGCTGGTACACTGAAGCTTTCTTT	CASSWYTEAFF
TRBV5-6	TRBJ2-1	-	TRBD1	TGTGCCAGCAGCTTTACGGGACAGCTAAGAAACAATGAGCAGTTCTTC	CASSFTGQLRNNEQFF
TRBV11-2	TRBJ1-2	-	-	TGTGCCAGCAGCTCGATACAGTTAGGCTCTGGCTACACCTTC	CASSSIQLGSGYTF
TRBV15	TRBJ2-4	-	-	TGTGCCACCAGCAGAAAAGGAAGAGGGGTGGAAAACATTCAGTACTTC	CATSRKGRGVENIQYF
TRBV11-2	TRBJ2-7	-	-	TGTGCCAGCAGCATTCCACGGCAGACCTCCGGGGATGAAATTATAATATCCTCCTACGAGCAGTACTTC	CASSIPRQTSGDEIIISSYEQYF
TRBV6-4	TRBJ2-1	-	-	TGTGCCAGTAGCATACGCCGCACTTACAATGAGCAGTTCTTC	CASSIRRTYNEQFF
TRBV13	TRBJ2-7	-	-	TGTGCCAGCAGCCCCATCCTATCGGAGGGAGGCTCGATATACGAGCAGTACTTC	CASSPILSEGGSIYEQYF
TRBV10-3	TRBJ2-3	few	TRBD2	TGTGCCATCAGTCCCAGGGAGGGCAGGGCAGATACGCAGTATTTT	CAISPREGRADTQYF
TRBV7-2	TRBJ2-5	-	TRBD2	TGTGCCAGCAGCTCGGAGGGACTAGCGAGACCTGAGACCCAGTACTTC	CASSSEGLARPETQYF
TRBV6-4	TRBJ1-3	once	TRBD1	TGTGCCAGCACCCTGCCAGGACAGGGGAGCTCTGGAAACACCATGTATTTT	CASTLPGQGSSGNTMYF
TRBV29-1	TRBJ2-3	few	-	TGCAGCGTGGGGGGACAGTCCCCTAGCACAGATACGCAGTATTTT	CSVGGQSPSTDTQYF
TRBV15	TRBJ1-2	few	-	TGTGCCACCAGCAGAGCGGCGGGGGCGTCCGGCTACACCTTC	CATSRAAGASGYTF
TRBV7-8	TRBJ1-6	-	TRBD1	TGTGCCAGCAGCTCCAGACAGGGGCTGACACCCCTCCACTTT	CASSSRQGLTPLHF
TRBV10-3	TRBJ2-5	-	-	TGTGCCATCAGTGAATCTGGCGGGGCCCAAGAGACCCAGTACTTC	CAISESGGAQETQYF
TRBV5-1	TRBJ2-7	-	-	TGCGCCAGCAGCTTCCCCGACGGCTACGAGCAGTACTTC	CASSFPDGYEQYF
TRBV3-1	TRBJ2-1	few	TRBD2	TGTGCCAGCAGCCAAGTGACTAGCGGGAAAGAGCAGTTCTTC	CASSQVTSGKEQFF
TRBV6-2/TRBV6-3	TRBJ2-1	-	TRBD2	TGTGCCAACAGTTATTTTATAGCGGGTCCCAGTGGAAATGAGCAGTTCTTC	CANSYFIAGPSGNEQFF
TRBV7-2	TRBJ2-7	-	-	TGTGCCAGCAGCAGAGGACAATCCTCTACGGAGCAGTACTTC	CASSRGQSSTEQYF
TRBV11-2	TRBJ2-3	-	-	TGTGCCAGCAGCTCCGCCGCAGCCACAGATACGCAGTATTTT	CASSSAAATDTQYF
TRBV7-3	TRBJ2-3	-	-	TGTGCCAGCAGCTCTACCGGGGGTGATACGCAGTATTTT	CASSSTGGDTQYF
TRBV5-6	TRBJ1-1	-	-	TGTGCCAGCAGCTTACTCACCAGGGAGAACACTGAAGCTTTCTTT	CASSLLTRENTEAFF
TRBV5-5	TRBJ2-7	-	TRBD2	TGTGCCAGCATCCTAGCGGGGGACACCTACGAGCAGTACTTC	CASILAGDTYEQYF
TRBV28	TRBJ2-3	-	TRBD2	TGTGCCAGCAGTTTACTTGGGGACTATAGTGATACGCAGTATTTT	CASSLLGDYSDTQYF
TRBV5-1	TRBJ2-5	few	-	TGCGCCAGCAGACTGGGCAATGCAGCGATGCGAGAGACCCAGTACTTC	CASRLGNAAMRETQYF